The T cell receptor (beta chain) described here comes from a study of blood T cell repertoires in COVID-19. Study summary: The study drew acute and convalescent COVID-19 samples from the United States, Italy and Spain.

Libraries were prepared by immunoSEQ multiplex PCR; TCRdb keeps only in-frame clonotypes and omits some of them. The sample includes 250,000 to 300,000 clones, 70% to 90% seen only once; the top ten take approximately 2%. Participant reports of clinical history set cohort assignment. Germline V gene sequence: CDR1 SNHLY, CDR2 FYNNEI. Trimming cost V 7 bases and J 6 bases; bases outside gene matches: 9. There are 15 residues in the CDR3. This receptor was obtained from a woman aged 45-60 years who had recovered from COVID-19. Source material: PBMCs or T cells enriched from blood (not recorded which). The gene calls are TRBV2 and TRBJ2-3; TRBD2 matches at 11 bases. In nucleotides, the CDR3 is TGTGCCAGCAAGCCGACTAGCGGGAATGGGGATACGCAGTATTTT. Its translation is CASKPTSGNGDTQYF.